This T cell receptor (beta chain) was obtained from a study of prognosis after radiotherapy for stage I lung cancer. Study-wide context: The enrollment of patients with stage I non-small cell lung cancer occurred between 2018 and early 2019. In total, around 13 men and a handful of women took part as patients, aged roughly 50 to 84 with a median of approximately 74 years. Patients with non-small cell lung cancer were all judged medically inoperable.

TCR beta CDR3 amplification from genomic DNA was performed by two-round multiplex PCR. Primers specific to each TRBV and TRBJ gene drove first-round PCR. TCRdb reanalysed the multiplex PCR reads using MiXCR and keeps one entry per CDR3 protein. The sample has about 31,000 distinct CDR3 sequences; roughly two fifths are singletons. The table lists this clonotype with many counts. The CDR3 is made up of 14 amino acids. V was cut by 3 bases and J by 4 bases, with 9 bases left in between. The TCR originated in a donor at least 50 years old with non-small cell lung cancer. This rearrangement joins TRBV12-3 or TRBV12-4 to TRBJ1-4; D is unresolved. This sample comprised PBMCs, obtained before or after stereotactic body radiation therapy (not recorded which). The CDR3 coding sequence is TGTGCCAGCAGTTTCGGACGGATTAATGAAAAACTGTTTTTT. Translated, it gives CASSFGRINEKLFF.